One T cell receptor (beta chain) is described in this entry. Use of 60 Vbeta and 13 Jbeta primers characterized the PCR. The protocol was immunoSEQ multiplex PCR, while the TCRdb copy is restricted to in-frame clones and leaves out a portion. Here the sample spans about 140,000 clones, around 79% being singletons. The J segment lost 7 bases and the V segment lost 4 bases, leaving 9 bases of the junction unmatched. The length of the CDR3 is 16 residues. The germline CDR1 and CDR2 sequences are LNHDA and SQIVND (reference sequence). The data stem from a study of cytomegalovirus exposure and HLA in healthy donors.

The chain is built from TRBV19 and TRBJ1-6, with 8 bases aligning to TRBD1. Input material: PBMCs. The receptor was derived from a woman aged 25 to 39 in good health and CMV-seronegative. DNA of the CDR3: TGTGCCAGTAGTAAGGGCAGACAGGGGTTAAATTCACCCCTCCACTTT. Translation gives CASSKGRQGLNSPLHF.